A selection of T cell receptor beta chains follows, all from one sample in a study of T cells expressing NK-cell markers. Reprocessing the 5' RACE reads, TCRdb reports a single entry for every CDR3 protein and omits DNA. Its table lists roughly 420,000 distinct CDR3 sequences. Sequenced material: blood T cells: a sorted CD56 or NKG2C T cell subset, CD4+ or CD8+ T cells, or bulk PBMC T cells (not recorded which). These TCRs come from a woman aged 18 to 75 in good health. The CDR3 runs from the conserved cysteine through the conserved F or W.

v_gene	j_gene	CDR3aa
TRBV10-3	TRBJ2-3	CAISESPGTGARTDTQYF
TRBV7-3	TRBJ2-1	CASSHLAGTYNEQFF
TRBV7-2	TRBJ2-3	CASSFYGDTQYF
TRBV5-6	TRBJ1-1	CASSGDRVDTEAFF
TRBV19	TRBJ2-7	CASSMRSSGSYEQYF
TRBV20-1	TRBJ2-2	CSATDGSETTGELFF
TRBV7-3	TRBJ2-7	CASSLTPLSYHEQYF
TRBV24-1	TRBJ2-1	CATVTTGGSNNEQFF
TRBV27	TRBJ2-1	CASEGTSGINEQFF
TRBV20-1	TRBJ1-1	CSARQRVNTEAFF
TRBV6-1	TRBJ2-7	CATNRNARGYEQYF
TRBV7-6	TRBJ2-1	CASSPSFGGLAYNEQFF
TRBV5-1	TRBJ2-5	CASRGPGRSGGQETQYF
TRBV5-1	TRBJ2-1	CASSLTSGGREQFF